This T cell receptor beta chain was captured by sequencing in a study of tumor-infiltrating lymphocytes in primary liver carcinoma. This CDR3 region has 13 residues. Germline V gene data show CDR1 as SGHAT and CDR2 as FQNNGV. V shed 11 bases and J 11 bases; nucleotides not matched to a gene: 13. On this clonotype: Antigen unknown. Since no conserved phenylalanine or tryptophan closes the CDR3, a read error is the likely cause.

Findings of the study overall: Tumors had a significantly higher top-250-clone fraction than blood (p = 0.039).

Scientists recovered RNA and DNA together from about 20-30 mg of unsorted bulk tissue. TCR beta cDNA was made from approximately 540 ng total RNA with a constant-region primer. Slightly modified ARM-PCR served as the procedure for the TCR beta libraries. These libraries came from three rounds of nested multiplex PCR. Forward primers for TRBV1-TRBV30 and a C-beta reverse primer served the first two PCR rounds, at 10 cycles each. TCRdb ran MiXCR on the multiplex PCR reads and lists one entry per CDR3 protein. The sample yields more than 95,000 distinct CDR3 sequences, 80% to 85% seen once. The sequencing input was liver tumor tissue from sampling region 3. Subset: tumor region T3, left-lateral pole. The chain has TRBV11-2 and TRBJ1-5; 9 positions match TRBD1. The TCR sequence derives from a man aged 40-50 years with primary liver carcinoma and hepatitis B virus infection. The chain's CDR3 is CAGGQGPRESQHI. CDR3 bases: TGTGCCGGTGGACAGGGGCCCCGGGAATCCCAGCATATT.